This TCR beta chain was recorded in a study of T cell responses to AZD1222 COVID-19 vaccine. CDR3 length equals 15 residues. V shed 2 bases and J 1 base; nucleotides not matched to a gene: 3. Germline assignment: CDR1 MNHEY and CDR2 SVGAGI. Produced via immunoSEQ multiplex PCR; TCRdb's table is partial and in-frame only. This sample has 150,000 or so clones, with around 93% found just once. Source: peripheral blood, taken on day 0 of AZD1222 vaccination. This receptor was obtained from an adult in good health. The rearrangement uses TRBV6-5 and TRBJ2-5; 8 nucleotides line up with TRBD1. CDR3 nucleotides: TGTGCCAGCAGTTACGACAGGGGCCGCCAAGAGACCCAGTACTTC. This gives the protein CASSYDRGRQETQYF.